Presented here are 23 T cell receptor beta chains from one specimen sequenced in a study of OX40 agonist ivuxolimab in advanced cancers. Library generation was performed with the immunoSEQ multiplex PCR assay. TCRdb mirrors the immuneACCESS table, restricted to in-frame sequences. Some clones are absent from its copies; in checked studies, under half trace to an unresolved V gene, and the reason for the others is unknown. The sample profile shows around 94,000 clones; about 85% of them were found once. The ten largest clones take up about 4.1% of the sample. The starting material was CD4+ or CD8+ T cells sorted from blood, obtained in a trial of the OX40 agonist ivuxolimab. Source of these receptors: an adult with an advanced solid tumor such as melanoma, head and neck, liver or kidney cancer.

The CDR3 protein is CASSYSGTSWNEQYF. DNA for the CDR3: TGTGCCAGCAGTTATAGCGGGACCTCCTGGAACGAGCAGTACTTC. The chain links TRBV7-2 to TRBJ2-7; 8 nucleotides agree with TRBD2. V shed 6 bases, J shed 5 bases, and the junction held 12 bases outside the gene matches. The CDR3 spans 15 residues. Germline lookup yields CDR1 SGHTA and CDR2 FQGNSA.

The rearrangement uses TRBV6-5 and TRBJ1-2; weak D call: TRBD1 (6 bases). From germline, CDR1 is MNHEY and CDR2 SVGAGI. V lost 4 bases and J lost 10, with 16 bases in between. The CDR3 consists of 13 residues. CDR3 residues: CASSSRDIDIYTF. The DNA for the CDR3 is TGTGCCAGCAGTTCCCGGGACATCGATATCTACACCTTC.

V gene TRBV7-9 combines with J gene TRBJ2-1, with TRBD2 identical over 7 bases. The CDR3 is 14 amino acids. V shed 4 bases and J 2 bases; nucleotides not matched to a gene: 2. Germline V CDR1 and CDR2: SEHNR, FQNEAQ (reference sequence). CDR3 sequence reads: CASSWDYAYNEQFF. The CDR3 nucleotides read TGTGCCAGCAGCTGGGACTATGCCTACAATGAGCAGTTCTTC.

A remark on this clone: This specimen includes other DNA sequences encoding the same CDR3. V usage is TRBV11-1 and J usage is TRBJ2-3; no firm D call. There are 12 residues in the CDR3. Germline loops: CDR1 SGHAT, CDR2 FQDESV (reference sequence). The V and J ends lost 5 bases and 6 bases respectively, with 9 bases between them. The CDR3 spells CASSPRLDTQYF. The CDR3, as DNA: TGTGCCAGCAGCCCCCGGTTGGATACGCAGTATTTT.

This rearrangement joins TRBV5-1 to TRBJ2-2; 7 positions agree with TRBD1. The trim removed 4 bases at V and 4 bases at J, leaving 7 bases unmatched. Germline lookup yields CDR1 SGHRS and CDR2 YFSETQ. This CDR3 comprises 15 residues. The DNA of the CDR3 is TGCGCCAGCAGCCCAGGGACAGCCATCACCGGGGAGCTGTTTTTT. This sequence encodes CASSPGTAITGELFF.

The CDR3 sequence is CASSHIAKAQYF. As DNA, the CDR3 is TGCGCCAGCAGCCACATCGCAAAGGCCCAGTACTTC. The rearrangement links TRBV4-1 to TRBJ2-5, with no clear D. Between the trimmed V and J ends, which lost 3 bases and 9 bases, there was a span of 11 bases. Germline CDR1 reads MGHRA; CDR2 reads YSYEKL. CDR3 length: 12 amino acids.

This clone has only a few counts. The chain's CDR3 is CAWSDGTGISYEQYF. CDR3 bases: TGTGCCTGGAGTGATGGGACAGGAATCTCCTACGAGCAGTACTTC. V usage is TRBV30 and J usage is TRBJ2-7; TRBD1 aligns across 8 bases. Germline CDR1 is GTSNPN and CDR2 is SVGIG (reference sequence). The CDR3 loop spans 15 amino acids. Trimming removed 1 base from V and 0 bases from J; junction bases left unmatched: 5.

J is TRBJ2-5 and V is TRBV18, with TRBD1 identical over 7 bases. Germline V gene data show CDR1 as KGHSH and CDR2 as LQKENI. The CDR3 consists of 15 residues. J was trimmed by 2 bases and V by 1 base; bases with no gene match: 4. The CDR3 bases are TGTGCCAGCTCACCACTCGGGACAGTTCAAGAGACCCAGTACTTC. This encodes CASSPLGTVQETQYF.

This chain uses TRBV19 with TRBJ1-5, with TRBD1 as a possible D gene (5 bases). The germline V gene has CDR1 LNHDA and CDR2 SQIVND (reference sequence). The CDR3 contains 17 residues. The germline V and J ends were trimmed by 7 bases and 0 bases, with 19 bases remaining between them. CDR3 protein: CASKSFGGTFSNQPQHF. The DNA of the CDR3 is TGTGCCAGTAAAAGTTTTGGGGGTACCTTTAGCAATCAGCCCCAGCATTTT.

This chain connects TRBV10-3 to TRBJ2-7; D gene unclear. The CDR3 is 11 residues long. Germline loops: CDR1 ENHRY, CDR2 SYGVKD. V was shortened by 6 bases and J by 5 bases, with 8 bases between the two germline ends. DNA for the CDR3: TGTGCCATCAGCGCCGGCAACGAGCAGTACTTC. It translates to CAISAGNEQYF.

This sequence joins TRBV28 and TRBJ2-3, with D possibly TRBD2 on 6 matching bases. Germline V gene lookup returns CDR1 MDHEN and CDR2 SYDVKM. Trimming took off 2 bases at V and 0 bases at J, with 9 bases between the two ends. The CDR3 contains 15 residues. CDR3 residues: CASSLGSGSTDTQYF. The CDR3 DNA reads TGTGCCAGCAGTTTAGGGAGCGGGAGCACAGATACGCAGTATTTT.

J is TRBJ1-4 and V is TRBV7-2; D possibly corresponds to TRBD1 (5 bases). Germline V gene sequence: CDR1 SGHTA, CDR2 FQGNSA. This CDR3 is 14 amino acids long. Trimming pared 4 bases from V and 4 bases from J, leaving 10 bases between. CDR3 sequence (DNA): TGTGCCAGCAGCTCGGGACGGAGTAATGAAAAACTGTTTTTT. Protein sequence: CASSSGRSNEKLFF. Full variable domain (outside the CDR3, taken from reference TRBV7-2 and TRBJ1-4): GAGVSQSPSNKVTEKGKDVELRCDPISGHTALYWYRQSLGQGLEFLIYFQGNSAPDKSGLPSDRFSAERTGGSVSTLTIQRTQQEDSAVYLCASSSGRSNEKLFFGSGTQLSVL.

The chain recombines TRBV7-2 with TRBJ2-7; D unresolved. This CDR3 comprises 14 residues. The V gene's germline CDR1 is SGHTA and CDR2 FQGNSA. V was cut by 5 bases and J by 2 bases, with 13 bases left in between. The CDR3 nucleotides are TGTGCCAGCAGCCTAGGCCTTGGTGCCTACGAGCAGTACTTC. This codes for CASSLGLGAYEQYF.

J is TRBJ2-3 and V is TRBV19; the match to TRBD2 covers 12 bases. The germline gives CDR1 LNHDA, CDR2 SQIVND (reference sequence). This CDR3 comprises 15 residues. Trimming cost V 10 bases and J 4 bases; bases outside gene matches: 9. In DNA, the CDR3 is TGTGCCACTTCCCGACTAGCGGGAGCAGCAGATACGCAGTATTTT. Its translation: CATSRLAGAADTQYF.

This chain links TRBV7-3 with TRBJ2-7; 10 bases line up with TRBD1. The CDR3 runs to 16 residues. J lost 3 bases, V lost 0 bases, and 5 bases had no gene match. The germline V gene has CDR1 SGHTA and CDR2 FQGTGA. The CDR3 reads CASSLTGGQGSYEQYF. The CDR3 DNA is TGTGCCAGCAGCTTAACTGGGGGACAGGGGAGCTACGAGCAGTACTTC. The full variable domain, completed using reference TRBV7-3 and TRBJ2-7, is GAGVSQTPSNKVTEKGKYVELRCDPISGHTALYWYRQSLGQGPEFLIYFQGTGAADDSGLPNDRFFAVRPEGSVSTLKIQRTERGDSAVYLCASSLTGGQGSYEQYFGPGTRLTVT.

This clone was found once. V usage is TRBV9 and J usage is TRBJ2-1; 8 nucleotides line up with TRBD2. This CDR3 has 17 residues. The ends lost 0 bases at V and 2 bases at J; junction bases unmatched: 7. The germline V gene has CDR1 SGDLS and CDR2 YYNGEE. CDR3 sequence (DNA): TGTGCCAGCAGCGTAGAAATCGGGAGGGCACCCTACAATGAGCAGTTCTTC. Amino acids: CASSVEIGRAPYNEQFF.

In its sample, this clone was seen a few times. CDR3 amino acids: CASSLRPSTSGNTIYF. The CDR3 coding sequence is TGCGCCAGCAGCTTGAGACCAAGTACGTCTGGAAACACCATATATTTT. The chain carries TRBV5-1 and TRBJ1-3; D gene uncertain. The CDR3 is 16 residues long. V lost 1 base and J 1 base, leaving 12 bases between the germline ends. Germline V gives CDR1 SGHRS, CDR2 YFSETQ.

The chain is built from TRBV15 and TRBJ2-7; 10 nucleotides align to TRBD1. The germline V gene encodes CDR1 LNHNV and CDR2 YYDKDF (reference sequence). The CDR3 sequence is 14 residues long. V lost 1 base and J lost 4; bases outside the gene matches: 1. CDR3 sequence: CATSRGTGGYEQYF. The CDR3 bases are TGTGCCACCAGCAGAGGGACAGGGGGTTACGAGCAGTACTTC.

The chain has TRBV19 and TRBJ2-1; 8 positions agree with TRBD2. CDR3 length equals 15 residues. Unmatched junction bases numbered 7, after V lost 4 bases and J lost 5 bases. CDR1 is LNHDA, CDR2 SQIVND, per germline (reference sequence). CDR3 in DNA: TGTGCCAGTAGTAGAGTGACTAGCGCAAACAATGAGCAGTTCTTC. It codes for CASSRVTSANNEQFF.

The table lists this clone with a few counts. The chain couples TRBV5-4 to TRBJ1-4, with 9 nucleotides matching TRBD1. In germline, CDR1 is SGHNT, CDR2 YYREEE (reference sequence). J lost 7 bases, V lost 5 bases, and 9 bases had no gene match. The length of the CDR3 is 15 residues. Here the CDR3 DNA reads TGTGCCAGCAGTTCCTGGGACAGGGAAGGTGAAAAACTGTTTTTT. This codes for CASSSWDREGEKLFF.

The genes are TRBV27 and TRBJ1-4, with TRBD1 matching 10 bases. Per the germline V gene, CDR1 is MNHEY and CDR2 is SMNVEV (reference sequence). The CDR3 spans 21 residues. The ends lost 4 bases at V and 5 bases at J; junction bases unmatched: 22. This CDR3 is CASSSIRPGQGPDGENEKLFF. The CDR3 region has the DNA TGTGCCAGCAGTTCAATCAGACCGGGACAGGGGCCAGACGGGGAGAATGAAAAACTGTTTTTT.

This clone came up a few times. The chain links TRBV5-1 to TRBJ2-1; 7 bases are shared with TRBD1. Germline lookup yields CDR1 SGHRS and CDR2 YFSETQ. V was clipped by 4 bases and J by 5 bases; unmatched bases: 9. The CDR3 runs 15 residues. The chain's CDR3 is CASSPTGAQNNEQFF. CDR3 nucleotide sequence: TGCGCCAGCAGCCCCACAGGGGCACAAAACAATGAGCAGTTCTTC. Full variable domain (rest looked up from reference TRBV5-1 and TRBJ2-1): KAGVTQTPRYLIKTRGQQVTLSCSPISGHRSVSWYQQTPGQGLQFLFEYFSETQRNKGNFPGRFSGRQFSNSRSEMNVSTLELGDSALYLCASSPTGAQNNEQFFGPGTRLTVL.

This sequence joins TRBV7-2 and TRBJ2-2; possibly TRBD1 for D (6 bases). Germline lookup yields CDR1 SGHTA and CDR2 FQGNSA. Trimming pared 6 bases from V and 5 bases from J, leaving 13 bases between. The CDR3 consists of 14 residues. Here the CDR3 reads CASRSQTGTGELFF. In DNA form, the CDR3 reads TGTGCCAGCAGGTCGCAAACAGGGACCGGGGAGCTGTTTTTT.